The 18 T cell receptor beta chains reported below all come from one sample, sequenced in a study of cytomegalovirus exposure and HLA in healthy donors. PCR employed 60 Vbeta and 13 Jbeta primers. Clones were read by immunoSEQ multiplex PCR, and TCRdb kept only the in-frame ones, dropping some. The table records 150,000 to 200,000 clones, over 75% of them present only once. What was sequenced was PBMCs. Every receptor here comes from a female donor in good health and CMV-seronegative.

The genes are TRBV28 and TRBJ1-3; maybe TRBD1 (6 bases). Germline CDR1 and CDR2: MDHEN and SYDVKM. This CDR3 region has 17 residues. Trimming removed 4 bases from V and 0 bases from J, with 16 bases in between. The CDR3: CASSSPAGAISGNTIYF. The CDR3 nucleotides read TGTGCCAGCAGTTCCCCGGCAGGGGCAATCTCTGGAAACACCATATATTTT. Variable domain in full (rest from reference TRBV28 and TRBJ1-3): DVKVTQSSRYLVKRTGEKVFLECVQDMDHENMFWYRQDPGLGLRLIYFSYDVKMKEKGDIPEGYSVSREKKERFSLILESASTNQTSMYLCASSSPAGAISGNTIYFGEGSWLTVV.

This rearrangement joins TRBV14 to TRBJ2-7; 7 bases are shared with TRBD2. This CDR3 has 13 amino acids. The ends lost 1 base at V and 9 bases at J; junction bases unmatched: 6. Germline CDR1 SGHDN, CDR2 FVKESK. The CDR3 protein is CASSQVGGRGQYF. DNA of the CDR3: TGTGCCAGCAGCCAAGTAGGAGGGAGGGGGCAGTACTTC.

The CDR3 is CASSDQQGTLNTEAFF. The CDR3 DNA reads as TGTGCCAGCAGTGATCAACAGGGGACCCTAAACACTGAAGCTTTCTTT. The rearrangement uses TRBV6-1 and TRBJ1-1; 7 nucleotides align to TRBD1. Per the germline V gene, CDR1 is MNHNS and CDR2 is SASEGT. The CDR3 contains 16 residues. V shed 3 bases and J 2 bases; nucleotides not matched to a gene: 9.

The chain joins TRBV7-2 to TRBJ2-4, with TRBD2 identical over 9 bases. Trimming took 1 base from V and 13 from J; bases not matched to a gene: 5. Germline lookup yields CDR1 SGHTA and CDR2 FQGNSA. The CDR3 is 13 amino acids. CDR3 in amino acids: CASSLEVAGAQYF. CDR3 DNA: TGTGCCAGCAGCTTAGAGGTAGCGGGGGCCCAGTACTTC.

The chain recombines TRBV7-9 with TRBJ1-2; TRBD1 matches at 8 bases. This CDR3 has 16 residues. J lost 8 bases, V lost 4 bases, and 15 bases had no gene match. Per the germline V gene, CDR1 is SEHNR and CDR2 is FQNEAQ (reference sequence). CDR3 region: CASSSGPDRGTGGYTF. The CDR3 nucleotides read TGTGCCAGCAGCTCAGGACCCGACAGGGGTACGGGGGGCTACACCTTC.

The rearrangement links TRBV6-1 to TRBJ1-3; D is undetermined. CDR3 length equals 13 residues. Looked up from germline, CDR1 is MNHNS and CDR2 is SASEGT. The ends were cut back, 2 bases at V and 8 bases at J, with 10 bases in the middle. CDR3 residues: CASSESVVYTIYF. The CDR3 DNA is TGTGCCAGCAGTGAATCGGTTGTGTACACCATATATTTT.

The chain combines TRBV5-6 with TRBJ2-1; TRBD2 agrees at 10 bases. The CDR3 runs to 15 residues. The ends lost 2 bases at V and 6 bases at J; junction bases unmatched: 5. Germline V gene data show CDR1 as SGHDT and CDR2 as YYEEEE. CDR3 sequence (DNA): TGTGCCAGCAGCTTTTGGCTAGCGGGAGTCAATGAGCAGTTCTTC. It specifies CASSFWLAGVNEQFF.

The CDR3 DNA follows: TGTGCCAGCTCCGAGGGCGGCCGGTATAACGAGCAGTACTTC. Its protein is CASSEGGRYNEQYF. The rearrangement joins TRBV25-1 to TRBJ2-7; D is possibly TRBD2 (5 bases). Germline assignment: CDR1 MGHDK and CDR2 SYGVNS. V gave up 8 bases and J gave up 5 bases, with 19 bases separating them. The CDR3 is 14 amino acids.

The chain joins TRBV18 to TRBJ2-7, with D perhaps TRBD2 (6 bases). Per the germline V gene, CDR1 is KGHSH and CDR2 is LQKENI. V lost 3 bases, J lost 3 bases, and 15 bases lay in between. The CDR3 spans 15 residues. CDR3 loop: CASSPQEGSSYEQYF. The CDR3 DNA sequence: TGTGCCAGCTCACCCCAGGAGGGTTCAAGCTACGAGCAGTACTTC.

The chain has TRBV30 and TRBJ2-1; 12 bases map to TRBD2. Germline assignment: CDR1 GTSNPN and CDR2 SVGIG (reference sequence). V shed 3 bases, J shed 6 bases, and the junction held 21 bases outside the gene matches. This CDR3 contains 20 residues. For the CDR3, the DNA is TGTGCCTGGAGCACCCGAGGGGGAGCGACTAGCGGGAGTGTTGGCAATGAGCAGTTCTTC. Amino acid sequence: CAWSTRGGATSGSVGNEQFF.

The chain links TRBV12-5 to TRBJ2-2; TRBD2 agrees at 9 bases. This CDR3 is built from 16 residues. Germline V gives CDR1 LGHNT, CDR2 FRNRAP. Losses at the gene ends were 2 bases for V and 4 bases for J; bases not matched to a gene: 5. The CDR3 DNA sequence: TGTGCTAGTGGTTTGCCGGGAGCGGGAGGCACCGGGGAGCTGTTTTTT. Its protein product is CASGLPGAGGTGELFF.

The V and J genes are TRBV7-3 and TRBJ1-2; tentative D call: TRBD1 (5 bases). Germline-derived CDR1 and CDR2 are SGHTA and FQGTGA. This CDR3 contains 13 residues. With 4 bases removed from V and 6 bases from J, the gap between germline ends came to 12 bases. For the CDR3, the DNA is TGTGCCAGCAGCTCAGCAGGGAGGGATGGCTACACCTTC. This encodes CASSSAGRDGYTF.

The chain is built from TRBV28 and TRBJ1-4; D remains unclear. V was pared by 5 bases and J by 7 bases, with 17 bases between. CDR1 is MDHEN and CDR2 is SYDVKM in the germline V gene. This CDR3 contains 15 residues. The CDR3 bases are TGTGCCAGCAGTCGGCCCAACGAGGTTGGTGAAAAACTGTTTTTT. The encoded protein is CASSRPNEVGEKLFF.

The CDR3 bases are TGCAGCGTTGTTCCCCCCGACAGGGACTACGAGCAGTACTTC. Amino acids: CSVVPPDRDYEQYF. This chain uses TRBV29-1 with TRBJ2-7; the match to TRBD1 covers 7 bases. The ends lost 4 bases at V and 3 bases at J; junction bases unmatched: 9. The CDR3 consists of 14 residues. The germline gives CDR1 SQVTM, CDR2 ANQGSEA.

The rearrangement links TRBV23-1 to TRBJ1-5; 9 bases fit TRBD1. TRBV23-1 is noted as an ORF with a role that remains uncertain. V lost 7 bases, J lost 0 bases, and 10 bases stayed unmatched. The CDR3 has 17 residues. The CDR3 DNA is TGCGCCAGCATGCCGGGACAGGGCGCGTATAGCAATCAGCCCCAGCATTTT. Translation: CASMPGQGAYSNQPQHF.

This clone was seen only a few times. The V gene is TRBV5-1, the J gene TRBJ1-4; D remains ambiguous. V gave up 1 base and J gave up 7 bases, with 14 bases separating them. Germline lookup yields CDR1 SGHRS and CDR2 YFSETQ. There are 15 residues in the CDR3. CDR3 sequence: CASSLRRGSSEKLFF. In DNA form, the CDR3 reads TGCGCCAGCAGCTTGAGACGGGGTTCGAGTGAAAAACTGTTTTTT. The full variable domain, rest sourced from reference TRBV5-1 and TRBJ1-4, is KAGVTQTPRYLIKTRGQQVTLSCSPISGHRSVSWYQQTPGQGLQFLFEYFSETQRNKGNFPGRFSGRQFSNSRSEMNVSTLELGDSALYLCASSLRRGSSEKLFFGSGTQLSVL.

The chain has TRBV11-3 and TRBJ2-1; 8 nucleotides match TRBD2. The germline V gene encodes CDR1 SGHNT and CDR2 YENEEA. This CDR3 spans 16 amino acids. With 5 bases clipped from V and 0 bases from J, the junction kept 6 bases outside the gene matches. In DNA, the CDR3 is TGTGCCAGCAGCCGTGGACTAGCCAGCTCCTACAATGAGCAGTTCTTC. This codes for CASSRGLASSYNEQFF.

This clone was seen more than once but under ten times. This chain links TRBV4-1 with TRBJ1-1, with D hard to call. Germline assignment: CDR1 MGHRA and CDR2 YSYEKL. V was trimmed by 2 bases and J by 1 base, leaving 11 bases between them. The CDR3 totals 15 residues. The CDR3 is CASSQLTGRNTEAFF. In nucleotides, the CDR3 is TGCGCCAGCAGCCAACTGACGGGAAGGAACACTGAAGCTTTCTTT.